These 26 T cell receptor beta chains originate from one sample sequenced in a study of blood T cell repertoires in COVID-19. TCRdb keeps only in-frame clones here, not all; method: immunoSEQ multiplex PCR. The repertoire includes some 110,000 clones, about 86% of them detected once, and less than 45% sits in the top ten. The sample was peripheral blood. The source of these receptors is a man older than 75 with acute or convalescent COVID-19.

The chain has TRBV20-1 and TRBJ1-2, with D unclear. Germline V CDR1 and CDR2: DFQATT, SNEGSKA (reference sequence). This CDR3 has 10 amino acids. Trimming shortened V by 1 base and J by 6 bases, and 3 bases separated the two germline ends. CDR3 residues: CSARAHGYTF. The CDR3 DNA reads TGCAGTGCTAGAGCTCATGGCTACACCTTC.

The genes are TRBV10-2 and TRBJ1-2; the D gene is possibly TRBD1 (5 bases). The CDR3 totals 13 residues. V was cut by 4 bases and J by 2 bases, with 8 bases left in between. From germline, CDR1 is WSHSY and CDR2 SAAADI. The CDR3 nucleotides are TGCGCCAGCAGTGGAAGGGGAAACTATGGCTACACCTTC. Amino acid sequence: CASSGRGNYGYTF.

The chain links TRBV7-9 to TRBJ2-1, with a tentative D call TRBD1 (5 bases). CDR1 is SEHNR, CDR2 FQNEAQ, per germline (reference sequence). The CDR3 runs 13 residues. Trimming shortened V by 5 bases and J by 10 bases, and 15 bases separated the two germline ends. The CDR3 coding sequence is TGTGCCAGCAGCCAGGACACCTACAGCGAGCAGTTCTTC. It codes for CASSQDTYSEQFF.

Details on this clone: The sample has other DNA sequences that encode this CDR3 too. The DNA of the CDR3 is TGTGCCACCAGCAGAGACCGACTAGCGGGAGGACTCCTGACTTTC. It specifies CATSRDRLAGGLLTF. V and J are TRBV15 and TRBJ2-6; 13 bases map to TRBD2. J lost 14 bases, V lost 0 bases, and 4 bases had no gene match. The CDR3 totals 15 residues. CDR1 is LNHNV and CDR2 is YYDKDF in the germline V gene (reference sequence).

The chain uses TRBV27 and TRBJ2-1; D is unresolved. V dropped 7 bases and J dropped 8 bases, with 9 bases sitting between them. CDR1 is MNHEY, CDR2 SMNVEV, per germline (reference sequence). This CDR3 spans 11 amino acids. The CDR3 reads CASTEVHEQFF. In nucleotides, the CDR3 is TGTGCCAGCACCGAGGTTCATGAGCAGTTCTTC.

V and J are TRBV5-1 and TRBJ2-1; D is possibly TRBD1 (5 bases). From germline, CDR1 is SGHRS and CDR2 YFSETQ. This CDR3 is built from 13 residues. Trimming removed 0 bases at V and 9 bases at J, with 10 bases between. CDR3 protein: CASSLEKGSEQFF. The CDR3 DNA reads as TGCGCCAGCAGCTTGGAAAAGGGGTCTGAGCAGTTCTTC.

The V gene is TRBV6-5, the J gene TRBJ1-1; D might be TRBD1 (5 bases). Trimming left V 6 bases short and J 4 bases short, with 12 bases between. CDR3 length equals 13 residues. Germline V gene data show CDR1 as MNHEY and CDR2 as SVGAGI. The DNA for the CDR3 is TGTGCCAGCAGCACCCCAGGGTCCACTGAAGCTTTCTTT. It codes for CASSTPGSTEAFF.

This clone was observed a few times. This sequence joins TRBV6-5 and TRBJ1-1, with 8 bases fitting TRBD1. CDR1 is MNHEY and CDR2 is SVGAGI in the germline V gene. The V gene end was trimmed by 6 bases and the J gene end by 6 bases; junction bases not matched to a gene: 9. CDR3 size: 14 residues. The CDR3 nucleotides read TGTGCCAGCAGACGCACAGGGGGGAATCCTGAAGCTTTCTTT. Translating it yields CASRRTGGNPEAFF.

For the CDR3, the DNA is TGTGCCAGCAGCCCGATGGCGGGAAAGGAAAAACTGTTTTTT. It yields the protein CASSPMAGKEKLFF. The V gene is TRBV7-9, the J gene TRBJ1-4; D gene ambiguous. From germline, CDR1 is SEHNR and CDR2 FQNEAQ (reference sequence). Trimming stripped 5 bases from V and 8 bases from J, with 15 bases between. CDR3 length equals 14 residues.

The chain carries TRBV24-1 and TRBJ2-7; 8 bases line up with TRBD1. The germline CDR1 and CDR2 sequences are KGHDR and SFDVKD. V trimming: 4 bases; J trimming: 2 bases; junction bases outside the gene matches: 6. The CDR3 runs 15 residues. The CDR3 DNA reads as TGTGCCACCAGTGACCCCTCGACAGGGGCCTACGAGCAGTACTTC. The encoded protein is CATSDPSTGAYEQYF.

This clone was seen a single time. The CDR3, as DNA: TGTGCCACCAGCAGCCTAGCGGGAGTGTTCAATGAGCAGTTCTTC. This gives the protein CATSSLAGVFNEQFF. This chain connects TRBV15 to TRBJ2-1, with 10 positions matching TRBD2. The CDR3 is 15 residues long. The trim removed 3 bases at V and 6 bases at J, leaving 5 bases unmatched. CDR1 LNHNV and CDR2 YYDKDF come from the germline V gene (reference sequence).

This chain connects TRBV7-8 to TRBJ1-5; D not resolved. CDR3 length equals 13 residues. CDR1 is SGHVS, CDR2 FQNEAQ, per germline. V shed 5 bases and J shed 3 bases, with 8 bases lying between them. Written as DNA, the CDR3 is TGTGCCAGCAGCCACTCTTACAATCAGCCCCAGCATTTT. Protein sequence: CASSHSYNQPQHF.

This clone was detected only once. The rearrangement joins TRBV18 to TRBJ2-5; the match to TRBD2 covers 7 bases. Germline trimming cut 7 bases from V and 3 bases from J; bases unmatched to any gene: 8. CDR1 and CDR2 from the germline V gene are KGHSH and LQKENI. CDR3 size: 14 residues. The CDR3 spells CASFSRGGEETQYF. DNA for the CDR3: TGTGCCAGCTTCTCACGGGGAGGGGAAGAGACCCAGTACTTC.

V and J are TRBV7-2 and TRBJ1-2; D remains unclear. This CDR3 spans 14 amino acids. V dropped 4 bases and J dropped 3 bases, with 12 bases sitting between them. CDR1 is SGHTA and CDR2 is FQGNSA in the germline V gene. The CDR3 loop is CASSYTAGDYGYTF. Written as DNA, the CDR3 is TGTGCCAGCAGCTATACCGCCGGGGACTATGGCTACACCTTC.

The sample holds a few counts of this clone. The rearrangement joins TRBV28 to TRBJ1-6; TRBD1 aligns across 7 bases. CDR1 MDHEN and CDR2 SYDVKM come from the germline V gene. V lost 3 bases, J lost 7 bases, and 9 bases stayed unmatched. This CDR3 comprises 16 residues. CDR3: CASSFLTGRGNSPLHF. The CDR3 bases are TGTGCCAGCAGTTTTCTGACAGGGCGCGGGAATTCACCCCTCCACTTT.

The V and J genes are TRBV25-1 and TRBJ1-2; perhaps TRBD1 as D (6 bases). Germline CDR1 is MGHDK and CDR2 is SYGVNS. V lost 2 bases and J 0 bases, leaving 13 bases between the germline ends. This CDR3 contains 16 residues. DNA for the CDR3: TGTGCCAGCAGTGAACTGGGGGCTTCCTCTAACTATGGCTACACCTTC. It is translated as CASSELGASSNYGYTF.

The sample holds one count of this clone. The rearrangement uses TRBV28 and TRBJ1-5, with 8 bases matching TRBD1. The V segment lost 1 base and the J segment 5 bases; nucleotides outside the gene matches: 4. The CDR3 extends over 15 amino acids. Per the germline V gene, CDR1 is MDHEN and CDR2 is SYDVKM. This CDR3 reads CASSLLGQGDQPQHF. CDR3 coding DNA: TGTGCCAGCAGTTTATTAGGACAGGGAGATCAGCCCCAGCATTTT. Complete variable domain (other parts from reference TRBV28 and TRBJ1-5): DVKVTQSSRYLVKRTGEKVFLECVQDMDHENMFWYRQDPGLGLRLIYFSYDVKMKEKGDIPEGYSVSREKKERFSLILESASTNQTSMYLCASSLLGQGDQPQHFGDGTRLSIL.

This clone was observed a single time. The rearrangement links TRBV5-1 to TRBJ1-4, with D hard to call. CDR1 is SGHRS, CDR2 YFSETQ, per germline. The CDR3 contains 13 residues. V gave up 0 bases and J gave up 8 bases, with 8 bases separating them. The CDR3 loop reads CASSLDPVEKLFF. CDR3 bases: TGCGCCAGCAGCTTGGACCCAGTCGAAAAACTGTTTTTT.

The J gene is TRBJ1-3, the V gene TRBV4-3; D is possibly TRBD1 (6 bases). Germline V lookup: CDR1 LGHNA, CDR2 YSLEER. The CDR3 loop spans 15 amino acids. V shed 4 bases and J shed 2 bases, with 12 bases lying between them. The CDR3 here is CASSPGSGAGNTIYF. The CDR3 nucleotides are TGCGCCAGCAGCCCCGGGTCAGGGGCTGGAAACACCATATATTTT.

This chain links TRBV6-6 with TRBJ1-2; 7 bases match TRBD1. This CDR3 has 16 amino acids. The trim removed 5 bases at V and 0 bases at J, leaving 9 bases unmatched. Germline values: CDR1 MNHNY, CDR2 SVGAGI (reference sequence). CDR3 nucleotides: TGTGCCAGCAGTAGCCAGGGACAGCTTTCTAACTATGGCTACACCTTC. It codes for CASSSQGQLSNYGYTF.

This clone was detected once. This sequence joins TRBV6-5 and TRBJ1-1; 8 bases map to TRBD1. Per the germline V gene, CDR1 is MNHEY and CDR2 is SVGAGI. The CDR3 covers 14 residues. V was clipped by 6 bases and J by 5 bases; unmatched bases: 8. The CDR3 loop is CASRDRDRWTEAFF. The CDR3 bases are TGTGCCAGCAGGGACCGGGACAGGTGGACTGAAGCTTTCTTT.

This clone has just one count. The V and J genes are TRBV5-1 and TRBJ2-7, with D possibly being TRBD1 (5 bases). Looked up from germline, CDR1 is SGHRS and CDR2 is YFSETQ. The V end was cut by 5 bases, the J end by 2 bases, with 11 bases between. This CDR3 spans 13 amino acids. In DNA form, the CDR3 reads TGCGCCAGCAGTTCAGGGTCTACCTACGAGCAGTACTTC. Translation gives CASSSGSTYEQYF.

The J gene is TRBJ2-3, the V gene TRBV27; no reliable D call. Trimming removed 7 bases from V and 8 bases from J, with 13 bases in between. CDR1 is MNHEY and CDR2 is SMNVEV in the germline V gene (reference sequence). This CDR3 contains 12 residues. Here the CDR3 reads CASTSSGGTQYF. For the CDR3, the DNA is TGTGCCAGCACCTCATCGGGTGGTACGCAGTATTTT.

The rearrangement links TRBV2 to TRBJ1-6; 7 bases map to TRBD1. J gave up 7 bases and V 1 base, and 1 base lay outside the gene matches. Germline CDR1 is SNHLY and CDR2 is FYNNEI. This CDR3 comprises 14 residues. CDR3 protein: CASSEEQGNSPLHF. CDR3 DNA sequence: TGTGCCAGCAGTGAAGAACAGGGGAATTCACCCCTCCACTTT.

The chain combines TRBV19 with TRBJ2-3; 13 bases match TRBD2. Per the germline V gene, CDR1 is LNHDA and CDR2 is SQIVND (reference sequence). The CDR3 spans 15 residues. Trimming cost V 5 bases and J 3 bases; bases outside gene matches: 2. In nucleotides, the CDR3 is TGTGCCAGTAGTCGGACTAGCGGGAGTACAGATACGCAGTATTTT. This sequence encodes CASSRTSGSTDTQYF.

The chain is built from TRBV6-5 and TRBJ2-6, with D tentatively TRBD1 (6 bases). CDR1 and CDR2 from the germline V gene are MNHEY and SVGAGI. This CDR3 comprises 14 residues. Trimming left V 7 bases short and J 0 bases short, with 7 bases between. DNA of the CDR3: TGTGCCAGCACCAGGGGCTCTGGGGCCAACGTCCTGACTTTC. Translated: CASTRGSGANVLTF.